This entry lists 19 T cell receptor beta chains sequenced from one sample in a study of CD8+CD57+ T cells in acquired aplastic anemia. Genomic DNA, the template, was used for profiling of the TCR beta VDJ and CDR3. Via MiXCR, TCRdb re-called the reads, giving one row per CDR3 protein. The sample includes around 140,000 distinct CDR3 sequences, 41% of them seen just once. Sequenced input: sorted CD4+, CD8+, or CD8+CD57+ T cells (not recorded which) from PBMCs. These receptors came from a human donor in good health, serving as a control.

The V and J genes are TRBV24-1 and TRBJ1-5; no clear D. The ends were cut back, 5 bases at V and 9 bases at J, with 13 bases in the middle. The CDR3 runs to 13 residues. The V gene's germline CDR1 is KGHDR and CDR2 SFDVKD. The DNA for the CDR3 is TGTGCCACCAGTGGGACTGAATGGGGGCCCCAGCATTTT. Translation gives CATSGTEWGPQHF.

The rearrangement joins TRBV7-6 to TRBJ2-7, with 7 bases fitting TRBD1. The J segment lost 0 bases and the V segment lost 1 base, leaving 3 bases of the junction unmatched. The CDR3 runs 15 residues. The germline gives CDR1 SGHVS, CDR2 FNYEAQ. The DNA of the CDR3 is TGTGCCAGCAGCTTAGGGACAGGAGCCTCCTACGAGCAGTACTTC. Translation gives CASSLGTGASYEQYF.

This clonotype was recorded at least ten times. The V and J genes are TRBV12-3 or TRBV12-4 and TRBJ1-2; D gene ambiguous. The CDR3 loop spans 14 amino acids. Between the trimmed V and J ends, which lost 3 bases and 5 bases, there was a span of 13 bases. The CDR3 DNA reads as TGTGCCAGCAGTTTCGCCCGAATCGGGTATGGCTACACCTTC. It yields the protein CASSFARIGYGYTF.

This clonotype was observed many times. V usage is TRBV20-1 and J usage is TRBJ2-5; 11 bases map to TRBD2. The trim removed 4 bases at V and 2 bases at J, leaving 3 bases unmatched. In germline, CDR1 is DFQATT, CDR2 SNEGSKA (reference sequence). The CDR3 contains 14 residues. The CDR3 here is CSATRLAGQETQYF. For the CDR3, the DNA is TGCAGTGCTACCAGACTAGCGGGACAAGAGACCCAGTACTTC.

This clonotype has ten or more counts. The rearrangement joins TRBV20-1 to TRBJ2-1, with unresolved D. This CDR3 is built from 14 residues. Germline V gene data show CDR1 as DFQATT and CDR2 as SNEGSKA (reference sequence). V dropped 0 bases and J dropped 0 bases, with 6 bases sitting between them. The CDR3 DNA reads TGCAGTGCTAGAGATTTGGGCTCCTACAATGAGCAGTTCTTC. As protein: CSARDLGSYNEQFF.

The J gene is TRBJ2-2, the V gene TRBV25-1; TRBD1 is a possible D gene (5 bases). In germline, CDR1 is MGHDK, CDR2 SYGVNS. Between the trimmed V and J ends, which lost 6 bases and 4 bases, there was a span of 12 bases. The CDR3 extends over 14 amino acids. This CDR3 is CASSRWGSTGELFF. In DNA, the CDR3 is TGTGCCAGCAGCCGGTGGGGCAGCACCGGGGAGCTGTTTTTT.

This clonotype was counted at least ten times. The V gene is TRBV12-3 or TRBV12-4, the J gene TRBJ1-4, with unresolved D. Trimming cost V 3 bases and J 4 bases, with 9 bases left between them. The CDR3 totals 14 residues. This chain's CDR3 is CASSFGQHNEKLFF. The CDR3 bases are TGTGCCAGCAGTTTCGGGCAGCATAATGAAAAACTGTTTTTT.

This clonotype was observed many times. This chain links TRBV27 with TRBJ1-2; D remains unclear. Germline CDR1 and CDR2: MNHEY and SMNVEV (reference sequence). The CDR3 is made up of 14 amino acids. The ends were cut back, 4 bases at V and 0 bases at J, with 9 bases in the middle. CDR3 residues: CASSSRPANYGYTF. The DNA for the CDR3 is TGTGCCAGCAGTTCACGGCCCGCTAACTATGGCTACACCTTC.

This chain links TRBV29-1 with TRBJ2-7, with 11 bases that match TRBD2. Germline lookup yields CDR1 SQVTM and CDR2 ANQGSEA. This CDR3 is 13 amino acids long. V shed 1 base and J 9 bases; nucleotides not matched to a gene: 5. CDR3 amino acids: CSVEGLAGPWQYF. CDR3 in DNA: TGCAGCGTTGAAGGACTAGCGGGGCCCTGGCAGTACTTC.

As regards this clonotype: With a much larger clone just one base away, this may be a read error. This chain uses TRBV30 with TRBJ1-1; TRBD1 is a possible D gene (5 bases). Germline loops: CDR1 GTSNPN, CDR2 SVGIG (reference sequence). The CDR3 runs to 14 residues. The CDR3: CAWSVRFRDPEALF. The CDR3, as DNA: TGTGCCTGGAGCGTTCGATTCAGGGACCCTGAAGCTCTCTTT.

This clonotype showed up just once. This may be a read error, as it is one base from a much larger clone. The chain is built from TRBV6-1 and TRBJ1-5; TRBD1 aligns across 7 bases. This CDR3 is 15 amino acids long. CDR1 and CDR2 from the germline V gene are MNHNS and SASEGT. V gave up 5 bases and J gave up 6 bases; unmatched junction bases: 10. The CDR3 sequence: CASSPHQQGFQPQHF. The CDR3 bases are TGTGCCAGCAGTCCCCACCAACAGGGGTTTCAGCCCCAGCATTTT.

This clonotype occurred a few times. V usage is TRBV5-7 and J usage is TRBJ2-5; no definite D call. TRBV5-7 is labeled an ORF, and its function is uncertain. V was shortened by 2 bases and J by 5 bases, with 16 bases between the two germline ends. The CDR3 sequence is 15 residues long. The CDR3 here is CASSFITVMEETQYF. CDR3 bases: TGTGCCAGCAGCTTTATCACAGTCATGGAGGAGACCCAGTACTTC.

Many counts were recorded for this clonotype. The rearrangement uses TRBV19 and TRBJ1-1; TRBD1 might be the D (5 bases). The CDR3 covers 13 residues. Germline values: CDR1 LNHDA, CDR2 SQIVND (reference sequence). The V end was cut by 6 bases, the J end by 5 bases, with 13 bases between. The CDR3 DNA reads TGTGCCAGTAGGGACCGCGGGGGGACTGAAGCTTTCTTT. Amino acid sequence: CASRDRGGTEAFF. Supplemented by reference TRBV19 and TRBJ1-1, the full variable domain reads DGGITQSPKYLFRKEGQNVTLSCEQNLNHDAMYWYRQDPGQGLRLIYYSQIVNDFQKGDIAEGYSVSREKKESFPLTVTSAQKNPTAFYLCASRDRGGTEAFFGQGTRLTVV.

This clonotype has at least ten counts. The rearrangement uses TRBV5-6 and TRBJ2-5; 7 nucleotides align to TRBD1. CDR3 length: 14 amino acids. The trim removed 3 bases at V and 3 bases at J, leaving 5 bases unmatched. Germline values: CDR1 SGHDT, CDR2 YYEEEE. CDR3 protein: CASSSGQSKETQYF. The CDR3 nucleotides are TGTGCCAGCAGCTCGGGACAGTCTAAAGAGACCCAGTACTTC.

The genes are TRBV29-1 and TRBJ2-7; D may correspond to TRBD1 or TRBD2 (5 bases each). This CDR3 is built from 12 residues. The germline CDR1 and CDR2 sequences are SQVTM and ANQGSEA. Trimming shortened V by 5 bases and J by 2 bases, and 10 bases separated the two germline ends. CDR3 nucleotides: TGCAGCGTTCAAAGGGACGCCTACGAGCAGTACTTC. It translates to CSVQRDAYEQYF.

The chain recombines TRBV5-1 with TRBJ2-7, with D tentatively TRBD2 (6 bases). The ends were cut back, 4 bases at V and 4 bases at J, with 18 bases in the middle. The germline V gene has CDR1 SGHRS and CDR2 YFSETQ. This CDR3 comprises 15 residues. DNA for the CDR3: TGCGCCAGCAGCGTGAGACCGGGACTGAAGTACGAGCAGTACTTC. Its protein is CASSVRPGLKYEQYF.

This clonotype showed up just once. A clone one base away is much larger, so this may be a read error. The CDR3 DNA reads as TGTGCCAGCAGCGTAGAACCCGGGTCCCCAGATGAAAAACTGTTTTTT. This codes for CASSVEPGSPDEKLFF. The chain links TRBV9 to TRBJ1-4; D gene uncertain. The CDR3 length is 16 residues. V lost 0 bases and J 6 bases, leaving 15 bases between the germline ends. CDR1 is SGDLS, CDR2 YYNGEE, per germline.

The sample holds one count of this clonotype. The V call is TRBV5-1, the J call TRBJ2-7; 9 positions agree with TRBD2. Germline CDR1 is SGHRS and CDR2 is YFSETQ. The CDR3 has 14 amino acids. Unmatched junction bases numbered 3, after V lost 0 bases and J lost 5 bases. This chain's CDR3 is CASSLGTSAHEQYF. The CDR3, as DNA: TGCGCCAGCAGCTTGGGGACTAGCGCACACGAGCAGTACTTC.

A single count supports this clonotype. The V and J genes are TRBV19 and TRBJ1-5; D unclear. The V and J ends lost 1 base and 7 bases respectively, with 8 bases between them. Germline V gives CDR1 LNHDA, CDR2 SQIVND (reference sequence). CDR3 length: 13 amino acids. CDR3 sequence: CASSIAVGQPQHF. The CDR3 nucleotides read TGTGCCAGTAGTATAGCGGTTGGGCAGCCCCAGCATTTT.